These 21 T cell receptor beta chains share one sample of origin, sequenced in a study of blood T cell repertoires in COVID-19. Sequencing was performed with immunoSEQ multiplex PCR; in TCRdb, only in-frame clones are kept and a portion is missing. The sample holds around 240,000 clones, approximately 85% seen once. Sequencing input: PBMCs or T cells enriched from blood (not recorded which). Receptor source: a woman between 50 and 59 years old who had recovered from COVID-19.

This clone was observed a handful of times. The chain couples TRBV3-1 (or the pseudogene TRBV3-2) to TRBJ2-2, with 8 positions matching TRBD1. Looked up from germline, CDR1 is LGHDT and CDR2 is YNNKEL (reference sequence). V was clipped by 4 bases and J by 3 bases; unmatched bases: 7. This CDR3 is 16 amino acids long. As DNA, the CDR3 is TGTGCCAGCAGCCCCCGGACAGGGTTGGACACCGGGGAGCTGTTTTTT. This encodes CASSPRTGLDTGELFF.

This clone occurred once. The chain joins TRBV5-1 to TRBJ2-3; D remains ambiguous. Germline V gene sequence: CDR1 SGHRS, CDR2 YFSETQ. This CDR3 contains 15 residues. V lost 3 bases and J lost 4, with 15 bases in between. The CDR3 DNA reads as TGCGCCAGCAGCTCCTCATCTCAACGGGCAGATACGCAGTATTTT. This codes for CASSSSSQRADTQYF. Supplemented by reference TRBV5-1 and TRBJ2-3, the full variable domain reads KAGVTQTPRYLIKTRGQQVTLSCSPISGHRSVSWYQQTPGQGLQFLFEYFSETQRNKGNFPGRFSGRQFSNSRSEMNVSTLELGDSALYLCASSSSSQRADTQYFGPGTRLTVL.

This clone was seen only a few times. The chain joins TRBV6-1 to TRBJ1-2, with D possibly being TRBD1 (6 bases). The CDR3 covers 15 residues. Trimming shortened V by 3 bases and J by 4 bases, and 15 bases separated the two germline ends. CDR1 is MNHNS, CDR2 SASEGT, per germline. CDR3 loop: CASSEPPRQVYGYTF. The CDR3 DNA is TGTGCCAGCAGTGAGCCCCCTCGACAGGTCTATGGCTACACCTTC.

This chain links TRBV3-1 (or the pseudogene TRBV3-2) with TRBJ2-1; 7 bases line up with TRBD1. Germline assignment: CDR1 LGHDT and CDR2 YNNKEL (reference sequence). Germline trimming cut 3 bases from V and 3 bases from J; bases unmatched to any gene: 5. This CDR3 has 15 amino acids. The CDR3 sequence: CASSQDTGDYNEQFF. CDR3 nucleotides: TGTGCCAGCAGCCAGGATACAGGGGACTACAATGAGCAGTTCTTC.

The V and J genes are TRBV30 and TRBJ1-4; 11 bases line up with TRBD1. V lost 2 bases to trimming and J lost 6 bases; unmatched junction nucleotides: 2. Germline loops: CDR1 GTSNPN, CDR2 SVGIG (reference sequence). The length of the CDR3 is 14 residues. As DNA, the CDR3 is TGTGCCTGGAGTCGGGACAGGGGGTATGAAAAACTGTTTTTT. This encodes CAWSRDRGYEKLFF. The full variable domain, in which reference TRBV30 and TRBJ1-4 provide the parts outside the CDR3, is SQTIHQWPATLVQPVGSPLSLECTVEGTSNPNLYWYRQAAGRGLQLLFYSVGIGQISSEVPQNLSASRPQDRQFILSSKKLLLSDSGFYLCAWSRDRGYEKLFFGSGTQLSVL.

The chain recombines TRBV27 with TRBJ1-1, with 7 bases lining up with TRBD1. Unmatched junction bases numbered 3, after V lost 4 bases and J lost 7 bases. The CDR3 is 12 amino acids. CDR1 and CDR2 (germline): MNHEY, SMNVEV (reference sequence). CDR3 coding DNA: TGTGCCAGCAGTTACCGACAGGGTGAAGCTTTCTTT. The encoded protein is CASSYRQGEAFF.

The rearrangement links TRBV10-3 to TRBJ2-5, with TRBD2 matching 11 bases. The V gene end was trimmed by 0 bases and the J gene end by 3 bases; junction bases not matched to a gene: 6. The CDR3 consists of 17 residues. Looked up from germline, CDR1 is ENHRY and CDR2 is SYGVKD. CDR3 residues: CAISESIQTSGKETQYF. Written as DNA, the CDR3 is TGTGCCATCAGTGAGTCGATCCAGACTAGCGGGAAAGAGACCCAGTACTTC.

V and J are TRBV5-1 and TRBJ2-7; possible D gene TRBD1, 5 bases. Looked up from germline, CDR1 is SGHRS and CDR2 is YFSETQ. CDR3 length: 17 amino acids. The V end lost 4 bases, the J end lost 0 bases, and 20 bases lay between the germline ends. The CDR3 reads CASSKLDPGIGSYEQYF. For the CDR3, the DNA is TGCGCCAGCAGCAAGCTTGATCCAGGGATAGGCTCCTACGAGCAGTACTTC.

The chain links TRBV12-3 or TRBV12-4 to TRBJ1-2; 7 nucleotides agree with TRBD1. The CDR3 consists of 12 residues. The V segment lost 5 bases and the J segment 8 bases; nucleotides outside the gene matches: 5. The CDR3 is CASSQTGWGYTF. CDR3 DNA sequence: TGTGCCAGCAGTCAGACAGGGTGGGGCTACACCTTC.

J is TRBJ1-2 and V is TRBV29-1; maybe TRBD1 (5 bases). The V gene's germline CDR1 is SQVTM and CDR2 ANQGSEA. This CDR3 contains 14 residues. Trimming stripped 0 bases from V and 7 bases from J, with 15 bases between. CDR3 nucleotides: TGCAGCGTTGAAGATCCCCAGGGCCGAGTTGGCTACACCTTC. It translates to CSVEDPQGRVGYTF. The variable domain in full, completed from reference TRBV29-1 and TRBJ1-2, reads SAVISQKPSRDICQRGTSLTIQCQVDSQVTMMFWYRQQPGQSLTLIATANQGSEATYESGFVIDKFPISRPNLTFSTLTVSNMSPEDSSIYLCSVEDPQGRVGYTFGSGTRLTVV.

Only a few counts were recorded for this clone. V and J are TRBV7-9 and TRBJ1-1; TRBD1 is a possible D gene (5 bases). The CDR3 loop spans 15 amino acids. CDR1 and CDR2 from the germline V gene are SEHNR and FQNEAQ (reference sequence). Trimming took 8 bases from V and 0 from J, leaving 16 bases between them. The CDR3 bases are TGTGCCAGCCAAAAGGCCGGGGGTATGAACACTGAAGCTTTCTTT. Residues: CASQKAGGMNTEAFF.

V is TRBV5-6 and J is TRBJ2-3; maybe TRBD1 (5 bases). Germline-derived CDR1 and CDR2 are SGHDT and YYEEEE. V lost 0 bases and J 0 bases, leaving 8 bases between the germline ends. The CDR3 is 15 residues long. The CDR3 loop is CASSLGPGSTDTQYF. The CDR3 bases are TGTGCCAGCAGCTTGGGTCCAGGGAGCACAGATACGCAGTATTTT. Full variable domain (remainder filled in from reference TRBV5-6 and TRBJ2-3): DAGVTQSPTHLIKTRGQQVTLRCSPKSGHDTVSWYQQALGQGPQFIFQYYEEEERQRGNFPDRFSGHQFPNYSSELNVNALLLGDSALYLCASSLGPGSTDTQYFGPGTRLTVL.

This chain uses TRBV7-9 with TRBJ2-1; 8 bases align to TRBD2. V lost 7 bases and J lost 4; bases outside the gene matches: 12. Per germline, CDR1 SEHNR and CDR2 FQNEAQ (reference sequence). CDR3 length: 16 residues. The CDR3 DNA reads as TGTGCCAGCACCTCGATCAGCGGGAGTTGGTACAATGAGCAGTTCTTC. Translated: CASTSISGSWYNEQFF.

The chain employs TRBV7-8 and TRBJ2-2; 7 bases map to TRBD1. CDR3 length: 16 amino acids. Looked up from germline, CDR1 is SGHVS and CDR2 is FQNEAQ. V trimming: 5 bases; J trimming: 0 bases; junction bases outside the gene matches: 6. The CDR3 region has the DNA TGTGCCAGCAGCACCCCGGGACAGTCGAACACCGGGGAGCTGTTTTTT. Translated, it gives CASSTPGQSNTGELFF.

This clone appeared a single time. The rearrangement uses TRBV6-4 and TRBJ2-1, with TRBD1 as a possible D gene (6 bases). CDR3 length: 13 residues. V lost 6 bases to trimming and J lost 8 bases, with 14 bases between them. Germline-derived CDR1 and CDR2 are MRHNA and SNTAGT. CDR3 bases: TGTGCCAGCAGCCACGAACAGGGCTATGAGCAGTTCTTC. Amino acid sequence: CASSHEQGYEQFF.

V usage is TRBV5-1 and J usage is TRBJ2-2; D might be TRBD1 (5 bases). V lost 4 bases and J 6 bases, leaving 10 bases between the germline ends. This CDR3 contains 13 residues. Germline-derived CDR1 and CDR2 are SGHRS and YFSETQ. The CDR3 DNA sequence: TGCGCCAGCAGCCCAGGGTTAGCCGGGGAGCTGTTTTTT. Amino acids: CASSPGLAGELFF.

The chain is built from TRBV15 and TRBJ2-5; D remains ambiguous. CDR1 LNHNV and CDR2 YYDKDF come from the germline V gene (reference sequence). The CDR3 has 15 residues. Deletions cut 0 bases from V and 2 bases from J, with 10 bases between. CDR3 bases: TGTGCCACCAGCAGAGATTCAGATTATCAAGAGACCCAGTACTTC. Amino acid sequence: CATSRDSDYQETQYF.

This clone has a handful of counts. The rearrangement joins TRBV30 to TRBJ1-4; TRBD1 might be the D (6 bases). This CDR3 contains 16 residues. The ends were cut back, 4 bases at V and 0 bases at J, with 15 bases in the middle. The V gene's germline CDR1 is GTSNPN and CDR2 SVGIG (reference sequence). Here the CDR3 DNA reads TGTGCCTGGACTATGGACAGAGTAGCAACTAATGAAAAACTGTTTTTT. It encodes CAWTMDRVATNEKLFF.

V gene TRBV3-1 (or the pseudogene TRBV3-2) combines with J gene TRBJ1-4; D not resolved. Germline CDR1 LGHDT, CDR2 YNNKEL (reference sequence). V gave up 3 bases and J gave up 8 bases, with 16 bases separating them. The CDR3 covers 15 residues. The CDR3 DNA reads TGTGCCAGCAGCCATGCCGGGGTTATCAGGGAAAAACTGTTTTTT. It codes for CASSHAGVIREKLFF.

This rearrangement joins TRBV27 to TRBJ2-7, with D possibly being TRBD2 (7 bases). The CDR3 has 18 amino acids. The V gene lost 1 base and the J gene lost 1 base, with 20 bases spanning the gap. Per the germline V gene, CDR1 is MNHEY and CDR2 is SMNVEV (reference sequence). CDR3 sequence reads: CASSLWGGGGLGSYEQYF. The CDR3 region has the DNA TGTGCCAGCAGTTTATGGGGGGGCGGGGGCCTAGGGTCCTACGAGCAGTACTTC.

The chain links TRBV7-6 to TRBJ2-1; perhaps TRBD2 as D (5 bases). Germline lookup yields CDR1 SGHVS and CDR2 FNYEAQ. This CDR3 has 16 residues. V was pared by 6 bases and J by 2 bases, with 17 bases between. CDR3 in amino acids: CASSSDFLAPYNEQFF. The CDR3, as DNA: TGTGCCAGCAGTTCGGACTTCCTCGCCCCCTACAATGAGCAGTTCTTC.